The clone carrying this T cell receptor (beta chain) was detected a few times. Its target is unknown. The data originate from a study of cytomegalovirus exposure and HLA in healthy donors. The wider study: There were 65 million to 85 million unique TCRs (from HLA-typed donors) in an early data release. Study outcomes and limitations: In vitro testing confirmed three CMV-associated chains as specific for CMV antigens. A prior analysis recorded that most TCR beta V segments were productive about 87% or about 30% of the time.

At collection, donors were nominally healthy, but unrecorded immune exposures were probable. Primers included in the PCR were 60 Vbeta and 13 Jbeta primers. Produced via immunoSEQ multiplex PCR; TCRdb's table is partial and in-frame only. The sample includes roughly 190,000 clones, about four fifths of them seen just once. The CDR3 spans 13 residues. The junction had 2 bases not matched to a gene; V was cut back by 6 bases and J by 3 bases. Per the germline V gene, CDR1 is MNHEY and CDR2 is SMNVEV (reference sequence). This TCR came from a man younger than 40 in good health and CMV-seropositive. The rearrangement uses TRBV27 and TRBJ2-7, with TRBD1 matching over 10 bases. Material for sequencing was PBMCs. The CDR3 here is CASRGQGSYEQYF. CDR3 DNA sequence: TGTGCCAGCAGGGGACAGGGGAGCTACGAGCAGTACTTC.